The T cell receptor (beta chain) under discussion was sequenced for a study of blood T cell repertoires in COVID-19. Study background: T cells, B-cell-depleted T cells, or PBMCs supplied cDNA or gDNA.

Germline V lookup: CDR1 SGHRS, CDR2 YFSETQ. CDR3 length: 13 residues. The ends were cut back, 0 bases at V and 7 bases at J, with 10 bases in the middle. Produced via immunoSEQ multiplex PCR; TCRdb's table is partial and in-frame only. The sample has fewer than 500,000 clones, approximately 90% seen once. The chain has TRBV5-1 and TRBJ1-2; no firm D call. This receptor was taken from a woman aged 30 to 39 with acute or convalescent COVID-19. The sample was peripheral blood. In DNA form, the CDR3 reads TGCGCCAGCAGCTTGGTCATAACTGGTGGCTACACCTTC. It translates to CASSLVITGGYTF.